This T cell receptor beta chain was identified during a study of CD8 T cells in ankylosing spondylitis. TCRdb re-analysed the 5' RACE reads in MiXCR, keeping a single row per CDR3 protein. Of 100,000 to 150,000 distinct CDR3 sequences listed, 9.3% are singletons. This clonotype came up a few times. This TCR was sampled from a male donor with ankylosing spondylitis or in good health (not recorded which). Source material: blood, either unsorted or a sorted T cell fraction (not recorded which).

The CDR3 protein is CSGKLAGGYEQYF. CDR3 coding DNA: TGCAGTGGTAAACTAGCGGGAGGCTACGAGCAGTACTTC. This rearrangement joins TRBV20-1 to TRBJ2-7; 12 nucleotides agree with TRBD2. The CDR3 extends over 13 amino acids. V shed 7 bases and J 3 bases; nucleotides not matched to a gene: 4. Germline-derived CDR1 and CDR2 are DFQATT and SNEGSKA (reference sequence).